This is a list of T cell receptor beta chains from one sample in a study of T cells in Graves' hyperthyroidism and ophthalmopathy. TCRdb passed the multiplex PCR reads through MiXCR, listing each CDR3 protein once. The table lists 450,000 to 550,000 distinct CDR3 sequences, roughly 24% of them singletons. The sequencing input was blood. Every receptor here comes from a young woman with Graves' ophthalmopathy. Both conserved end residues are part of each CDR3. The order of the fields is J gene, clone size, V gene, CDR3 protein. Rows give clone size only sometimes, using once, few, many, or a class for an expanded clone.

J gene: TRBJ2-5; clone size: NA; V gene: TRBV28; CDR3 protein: CASSFPDRGETQYF
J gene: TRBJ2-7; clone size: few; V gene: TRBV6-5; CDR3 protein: CASSSPGTAGAEQYF
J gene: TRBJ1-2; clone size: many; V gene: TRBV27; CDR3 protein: CASSAHRVRGYTF
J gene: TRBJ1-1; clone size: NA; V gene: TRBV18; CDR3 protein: CASSPVAGENTEAFF
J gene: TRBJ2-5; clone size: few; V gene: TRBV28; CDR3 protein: CASSFRDTDRETQYF
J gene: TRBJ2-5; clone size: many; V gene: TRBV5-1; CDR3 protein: CASSPPIMEETQYF
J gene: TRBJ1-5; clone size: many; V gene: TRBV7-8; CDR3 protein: CASSFSILVPKVNQPQHF
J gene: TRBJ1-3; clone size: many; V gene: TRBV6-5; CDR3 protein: CASSYSAGGNTIYF
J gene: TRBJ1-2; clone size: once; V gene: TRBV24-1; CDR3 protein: CATSDNDAASSHYGYTF
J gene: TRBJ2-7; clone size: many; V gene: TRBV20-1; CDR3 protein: CSARLSYEQYF
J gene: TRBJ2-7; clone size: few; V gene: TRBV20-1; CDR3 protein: CSALTGNPASYEQYF
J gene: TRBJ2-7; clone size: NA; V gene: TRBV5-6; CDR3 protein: CASSAQGYGAYEQYF
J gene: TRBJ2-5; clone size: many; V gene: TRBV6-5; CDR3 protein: CASTLPDREETQYF
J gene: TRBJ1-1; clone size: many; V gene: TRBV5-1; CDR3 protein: CASSWAGLNTEAFF
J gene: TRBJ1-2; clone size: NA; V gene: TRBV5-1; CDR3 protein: CASSLEGSQFLGYTF
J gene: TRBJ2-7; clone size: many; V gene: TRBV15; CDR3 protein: CATSRETGYEQYF
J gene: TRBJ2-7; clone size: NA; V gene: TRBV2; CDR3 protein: CASRDRDYSYEQYF
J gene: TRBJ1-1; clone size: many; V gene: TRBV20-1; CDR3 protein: CSATKLVMNTEAFF
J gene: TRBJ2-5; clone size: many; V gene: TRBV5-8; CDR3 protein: CASSLIFLQQETQYF
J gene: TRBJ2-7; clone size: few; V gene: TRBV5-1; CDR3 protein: CASSPPPGTYEQYF
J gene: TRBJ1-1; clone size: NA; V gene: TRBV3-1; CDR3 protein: CASSQGRGLGGTEAFF
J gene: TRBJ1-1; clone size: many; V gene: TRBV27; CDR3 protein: CASMLYSEAFF
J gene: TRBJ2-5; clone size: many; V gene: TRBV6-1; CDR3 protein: CASSDLLLVVTQYF
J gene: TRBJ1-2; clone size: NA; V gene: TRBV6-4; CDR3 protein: CASSDQRTANYGYTF
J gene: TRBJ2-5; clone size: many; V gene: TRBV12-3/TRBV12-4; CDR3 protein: CASTPRDTGQTQYF
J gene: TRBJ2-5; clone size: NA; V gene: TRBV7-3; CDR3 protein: CASSFSRPRTSGGVQYF
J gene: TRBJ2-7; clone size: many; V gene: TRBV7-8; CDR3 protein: CASSLGDRGGYEQYF
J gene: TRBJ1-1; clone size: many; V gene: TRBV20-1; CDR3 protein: CSLRRTGDGNTEAFF
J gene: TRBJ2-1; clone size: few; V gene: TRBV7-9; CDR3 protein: CATQRGDGLASYNEQFF
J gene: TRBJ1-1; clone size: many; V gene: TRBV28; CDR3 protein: CASRAETAKGTEAFF
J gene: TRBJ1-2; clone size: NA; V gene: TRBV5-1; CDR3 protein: CASSLGGQYYGYTF
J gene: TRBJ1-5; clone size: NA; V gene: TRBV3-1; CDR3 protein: CASSQEAYNQPQHF
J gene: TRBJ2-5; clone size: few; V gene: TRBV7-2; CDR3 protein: CASSFAKLAGVGETQYF
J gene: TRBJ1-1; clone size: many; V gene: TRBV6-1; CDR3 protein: CASSDEQSTEAFF
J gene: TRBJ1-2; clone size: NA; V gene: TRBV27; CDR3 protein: CASSVAGRNYGYTF
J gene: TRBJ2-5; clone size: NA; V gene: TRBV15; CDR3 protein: CATSSPPPQGARETQYF
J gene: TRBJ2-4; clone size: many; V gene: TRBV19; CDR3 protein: CASSGTSGLGIQYF
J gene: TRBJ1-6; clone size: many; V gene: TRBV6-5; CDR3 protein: CASSYSTAGGGNSPLHF
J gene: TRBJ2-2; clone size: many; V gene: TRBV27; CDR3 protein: CASTSLGGQVNTGELFF
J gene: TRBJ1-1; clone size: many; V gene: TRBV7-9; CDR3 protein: CASSLAGQRDTEAFF
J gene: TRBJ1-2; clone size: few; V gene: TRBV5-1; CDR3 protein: CASSSQERDMLGYTF
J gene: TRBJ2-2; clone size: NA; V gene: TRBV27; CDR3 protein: CASSLSAGGSFLSNTGELFF
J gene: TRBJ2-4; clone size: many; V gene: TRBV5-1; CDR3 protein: CASSLAGDIQYF
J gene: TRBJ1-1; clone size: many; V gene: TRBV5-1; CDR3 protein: CASSSGYLSNTEAFF
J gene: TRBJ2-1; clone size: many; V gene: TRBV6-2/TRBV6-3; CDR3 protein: CASSYQDGYNEQFF
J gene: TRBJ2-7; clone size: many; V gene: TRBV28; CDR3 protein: CASSSGQEAYEQYF